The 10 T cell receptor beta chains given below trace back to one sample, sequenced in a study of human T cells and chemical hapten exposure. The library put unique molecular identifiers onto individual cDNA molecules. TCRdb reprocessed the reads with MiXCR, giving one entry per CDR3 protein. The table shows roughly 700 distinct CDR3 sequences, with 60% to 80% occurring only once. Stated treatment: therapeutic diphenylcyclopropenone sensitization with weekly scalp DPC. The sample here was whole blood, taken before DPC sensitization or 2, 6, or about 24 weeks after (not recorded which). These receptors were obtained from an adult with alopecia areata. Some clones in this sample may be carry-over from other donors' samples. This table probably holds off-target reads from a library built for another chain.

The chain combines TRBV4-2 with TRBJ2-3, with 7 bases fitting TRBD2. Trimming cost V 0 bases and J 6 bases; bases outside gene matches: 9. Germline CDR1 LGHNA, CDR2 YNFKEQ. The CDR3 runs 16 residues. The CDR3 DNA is TGTGCCAGCAGCCAAGAGGAACCGGGGGGAGCCGATACGCAGTATTTT. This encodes CASSQEEPGGADTQYF.

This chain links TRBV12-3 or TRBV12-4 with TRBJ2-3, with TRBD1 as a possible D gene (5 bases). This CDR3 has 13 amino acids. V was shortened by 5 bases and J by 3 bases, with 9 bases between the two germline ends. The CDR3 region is CASSNRQTDTQYF. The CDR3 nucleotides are TGTGCCAGCAGTAACAGACAGACAGATACGCAGTATTTT.

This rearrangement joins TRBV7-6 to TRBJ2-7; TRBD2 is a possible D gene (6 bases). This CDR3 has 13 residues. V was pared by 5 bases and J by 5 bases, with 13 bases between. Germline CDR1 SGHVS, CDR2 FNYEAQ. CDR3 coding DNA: TGTGCCAGCAGCCTGGGGACTCGTAACGAGCAGTACTTC. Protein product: CASSLGTRNEQYF.

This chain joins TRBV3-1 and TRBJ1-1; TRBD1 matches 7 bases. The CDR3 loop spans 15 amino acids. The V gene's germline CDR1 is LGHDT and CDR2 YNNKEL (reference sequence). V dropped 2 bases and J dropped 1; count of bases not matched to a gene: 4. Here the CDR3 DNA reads TGTGCCAGCAGCCAACAGGGGGGAACGAACACTGAAGCTTTCTTT. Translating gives CASSQQGGTNTEAFF.

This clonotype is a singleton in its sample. The CDR3 DNA follows: TGTGCCAGCTACTGCGGGGCGAAAGCCAATGAGCAGTTCTTC. This encodes CASYCGAKANEQFF. V gene TRBV7-6 combines with J gene TRBJ2-1; possibly TRBD2 for D (6 bases). The V end lost 8 bases, the J end lost 6 bases, and 17 bases lay between the germline ends. There are 14 residues in the CDR3. Germline assignment: CDR1 SGHVS and CDR2 FNYEAQ. Full variable domain (rest looked up from reference TRBV7-6 and TRBJ2-1): GAGVSQSPRYKVTKRGQDVALRCDPISGHVSLYWYRQALGQGPEFLTYFNYEAQQDKSGLPNDRFSAERPEGSISTLTIQRTEQRDSAMYRCASYCGAKANEQFFGPGTRLTVL.

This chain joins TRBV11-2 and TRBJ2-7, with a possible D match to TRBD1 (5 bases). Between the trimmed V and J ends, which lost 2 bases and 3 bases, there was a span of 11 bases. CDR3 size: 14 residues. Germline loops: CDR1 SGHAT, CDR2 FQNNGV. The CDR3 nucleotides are TGTGCCAGCAGCTTACAGGGCGCAATCTACGAGCAGTACTTC. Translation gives CASSLQGAIYEQYF.

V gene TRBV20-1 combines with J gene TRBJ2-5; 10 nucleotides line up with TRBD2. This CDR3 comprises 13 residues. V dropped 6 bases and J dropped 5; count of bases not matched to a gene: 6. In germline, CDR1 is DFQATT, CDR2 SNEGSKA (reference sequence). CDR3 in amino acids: CSAGAGGQETQYF. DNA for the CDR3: TGCAGTGCCGGAGCGGGGGGGCAGGAGACCCAGTACTTC.

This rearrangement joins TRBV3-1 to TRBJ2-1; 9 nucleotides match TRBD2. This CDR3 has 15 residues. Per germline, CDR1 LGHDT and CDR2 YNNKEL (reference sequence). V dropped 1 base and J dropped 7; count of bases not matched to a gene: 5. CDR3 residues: CASSQAGTSWNEQFF. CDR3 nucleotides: TGTGCCAGCAGCCAAGCCGGGACTAGCTGGAATGAGCAGTTCTTC.

CDR3 nucleotides: TGCAGTGCTAGGTACCCGAGAGGGAGGAACTATGGCTACACCTTC. It is translated as CSARYPRGRNYGYTF. The chain combines TRBV20-1 with TRBJ1-2; no clear D gene. The CDR3 is made up of 15 amino acids. Deletions cut 3 bases from V and 2 bases from J, with 16 bases between. Germline CDR1 is DFQATT and CDR2 is SNEGSKA (reference sequence).

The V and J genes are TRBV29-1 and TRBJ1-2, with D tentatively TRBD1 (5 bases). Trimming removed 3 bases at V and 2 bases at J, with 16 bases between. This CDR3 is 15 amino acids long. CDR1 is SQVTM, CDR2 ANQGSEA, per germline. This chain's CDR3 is CSVEGRGRYNYGYTF. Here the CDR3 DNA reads TGCAGCGTTGAGGGAAGGGGCAGGTACAACTATGGCTACACCTTC.